The 24 T cell receptor beta chains listed next were all sequenced from one sample in a study of T cell repertoires in cytomegalovirus infection. Via MiXCR, TCRdb re-called the reads, giving one row per CDR3 protein. The sample has approximately 990,000 distinct CDR3 sequences; 30% to 40% are singletons. No antigen has been identified for these receptors. The specimen was cultured CD8+ T cells from PBMCs, collected from culture after CMV antigen stimulation. The receptors stem from a human donor in good health (CMV status not recorded). Some clones in this sample may be carry-over from other donors' samples.

The table lists this clonotype with many counts. CDR3 coding DNA: TGTGCCAGCAGCGGCCGGACAGGCAATCAGCCCCAGCATTTT. Residues: CASSGRTGNQPQHF. The rearrangement joins TRBV7-2 to TRBJ1-5; possible D gene TRBD1, 6 bases. Germline V gene sequence: CDR1 SGHTA, CDR2 FQGNSA. This CDR3 contains 14 residues. V lost 5 bases and J 2 bases, leaving 10 bases between the germline ends.

J is TRBJ1-2 and V is TRBV27; 7 bases line up with TRBD1. V gave up 0 bases and J gave up 4 bases; unmatched junction bases: 5. The CDR3 has 15 amino acids. Germline V lookup: CDR1 MNHEY, CDR2 SMNVEV (reference sequence). For the CDR3, the DNA is TGTGCCAGCAGTTTATCGCAGACAGGGATCTATGGCTACACCTTC. Protein: CASSLSQTGIYGYTF.

V usage is TRBV4-1 and J usage is TRBJ2-4, with D perhaps TRBD2 (6 bases). This CDR3 has 16 amino acids. CDR1 is MGHRA and CDR2 is YSYEKL in the germline V gene. With 0 bases removed from V and 7 bases from J, the gap between germline ends came to 16 bases. The CDR3 coding sequence is TGCGCCAGCAGCCAAGATCTGGGGACTCCAGTTAACATTCAGTACTTC. Translated: CASSQDLGTPVNIQYF.

This clonotype was counted only a few times. This chain links TRBV4-1 with TRBJ2-7; D is uncertain. The germline CDR1 and CDR2 sequences are MGHRA and YSYEKL. The CDR3 is 13 residues long. Trimming took off 2 bases at V and 7 bases at J, with 12 bases between the two ends. The CDR3 loop is CASSQRTGWEQYV. CDR3 DNA: TGCGCCAGCAGCCAAAGGACGGGTTGGGAGCAGTACGTC.

V and J are TRBV12-5 and TRBJ2-2; possibly TRBD1 for D (5 bases). The CDR3 sequence is 18 residues long. Germline values: CDR1 LGHNT, CDR2 FRNRAP. V was cut by 3 bases and J by 2 bases, with 19 bases left in between. The CDR3 sequence: CASGFSEEQDPNTGELFF. The CDR3 DNA sequence: TGTGCTAGTGGTTTTTCAGAGGAACAGGACCCTAACACCGGGGAGCTGTTTTTT. The whole variable domain, remainder taken from reference TRBV12-5 and TRBJ2-2, is DARVTQTPRHKVTEMGQEVTMRCQPILGHNTVFWYRQTMMQGLELLAYFRNRAPLDDSGMPKDRFSAEMPDATLATLKIQPSEPRDSAVYFCASGFSEEQDPNTGELFFGEGSRLTVL.

The gene calls are TRBV10-3 and TRBJ2-3; a possible D gene is TRBD1 (5 bases). The germline V gene has CDR1 ENHRY and CDR2 SYGVKD. CDR3 size: 15 residues. V dropped 0 bases and J dropped 8 bases, with 15 bases sitting between them. CDR3 nucleotides: TGTGCCATCAGTGAGTCACGAACTGGACACGGTACGCAGTATTTT. Translation: CAISESRTGHGTQYF.

The rearrangement links TRBV19 to TRBJ2-7, with D perhaps TRBD1 (5 bases). The CDR3 covers 13 residues. Deletions cut 9 bases from V and 2 bases from J, with 14 bases between. Germline CDR1 reads LNHDA; CDR2 reads SQIVND (reference sequence). CDR3 residues: CASETASTYEQYV. CDR3 bases: TGTGCCAGCGAGACAGCGAGTACCTACGAGCAGTACGTC.

The chain has TRBV6-1 and TRBJ2-7; TRBD1 might be the D (5 bases). Germline V gene lookup returns CDR1 MNHNS and CDR2 SASEGT. Trimming stripped 0 bases from V and 3 bases from J, with 9 bases between. This CDR3 has 14 residues. The CDR3 DNA is TGTGCCAGCAGTGAAGCACAGGAGTTCTACGAGCAGTACTTC. The encoded protein is CASSEAQEFYEQYF.

The J gene is TRBJ1-4, the V gene TRBV5-1; D not resolved. Between the trimmed V and J ends, which lost 2 bases and 4 bases, there was a span of 12 bases. The CDR3 length is 15 residues. Germline V gene data show CDR1 as SGHRS and CDR2 as YFSETQ. DNA of the CDR3: TGCGCCAGCAGCTTTATCGGGCCATATAATGAAAAACTGTTTTTT. It specifies CASSFIGPYNEKLFF.

The gene calls are TRBV6-2 or TRBV6-3 and TRBJ1-5; TRBD1 might be the D (5 bases). V lost 9 bases, J lost 3 bases, and 15 bases lay in between. CDR1 is MNHEY and CDR2 is SVGEGT in the germline V gene. The CDR3 extends over 14 amino acids. CDR3 residues: CASAWAGYNQPQHF. Here the CDR3 DNA reads TGTGCCAGTGCGTGGGCAGGGTACAATCAGCCCCAGCATTTT.

This clonotype was observed once. DNA of the CDR3: TGTGCCAGCAGCCAAGATCGTCTAGTCTCAAGTGAAAAACTGTTTTTT. Protein sequence: CASSQDRLVSSEKLFF. The chain is built from TRBV4-2 and TRBJ1-4; no reliable D call. Germline V gives CDR1 LGHNA, CDR2 YNFKEQ. The CDR3 contains 16 residues. Trimming took 0 bases from V and 7 from J, leaving 15 bases between them.

This clonotype appeared a few times. The chain links TRBV7-8 to TRBJ1-1; D might be TRBD1 (6 bases). This CDR3 has 13 residues. V shed 2 bases and J shed 6 bases, with 10 bases lying between them. Germline CDR1 and CDR2: SGHVS and FQNEAQ. The CDR3 region is CASSLPGGAEAFF. The CDR3 nucleotides read TGTGCCAGCAGCTTACCGGGGGGCGCTGAAGCTTTCTTT. Based on the CDR3 plus reference TRBV7-8 and TRBJ1-1, the full variable domain is GAGVSQSPRYKVAKRGQDVALRCDPISGHVSLFWYQQALGQGPEFLTYFQNEAQLDKSGLPSDRFFAERPEGSVSTLKIQRTQQEDSAVYLCASSLPGGAEAFFGQGTRLTVV.

The chain uses TRBV19 and TRBJ2-1; possibly TRBD1 or TRBD2 for D (5 bases each). The CDR3 covers 14 residues. Germline CDR1 LNHDA, CDR2 SQIVND (reference sequence). V lost 7 bases, J lost 7 bases, and 17 bases lay in between. The CDR3 here is CASTVGPDGNEQFF. The CDR3 DNA follows: TGTGCCAGTACCGTGGGACCGGACGGGAATGAGCAGTTCTTC. The entire variable domain, with the rest obtained from reference TRBV19 and TRBJ2-1, is as follows: DGGITQSPKYLFRKEGQNVTLSCEQNLNHDAMYWYRQDPGQGLRLIYYSQIVNDFQKGDIAEGYSVSREKKESFPLTVTSAQKNPTAFYLCASTVGPDGNEQFFGPGTRLTVL.

This clonotype appeared a single time. V is TRBV28 and J is TRBJ2-3; the D gene is possibly TRBD2 (5 bases). CDR3 size: 11 residues. V was pared by 5 bases and J by 9 bases, with 9 bases between. In germline, CDR1 is MDHEN, CDR2 SYDVKM. In DNA, the CDR3 is TGTGCCAGCAGTCTAGACTACACGCAGTATTTT. Protein: CASSLDYTQYF.

Concerning this clonotype: This may be a read error: a much more frequent sequence differs by one nucleotide. The genes are TRBV10-2 and TRBJ2-7; 7 bases are a match to TRBD1. Germline values: CDR1 WSHSY, CDR2 SAAADI. This CDR3 has 14 residues. CDR3 sequence reads: CTSRGTASSYEQYF. CDR3 nucleotide sequence: TGCACCAGCAGGGGGACGGCGAGCTCCTACGAGCAGTACTTC.

This clonotype was seen a few times. The rearrangement joins TRBV5-5 to TRBJ2-2; the D is unclear. This CDR3 spans 15 amino acids. The V end lost 4 bases, the J end lost 2 bases, and 12 bases lay between the germline ends. Germline assignment: CDR1 SGHKS and CDR2 YYEKEE (reference sequence). CDR3 protein: CASSQIGVNTGELFF. For the CDR3, the DNA is TGTGCCAGCAGCCAAATCGGTGTTAACACCGGGGAGCTGTTTTTT.

The rearrangement uses TRBV12-3 or TRBV12-4 and TRBJ2-7; 9 bases are shared with TRBD1. CDR3 length: 15 residues. The V gene end was trimmed by 6 bases and the J gene end by 5 bases; junction bases not matched to a gene: 11. The DNA for the CDR3 is TGTGCCAGCAGCCCGCCGGGACAGGGTTACCACGAGCAGTACTTC. Translating gives CASSPPGQGYHEQYF.

A few counts support this clonotype. The CDR3 loop is CASSPVADYGYTF. The CDR3 DNA is TGCGCCAGCAGCCCGGTGGCTGACTATGGCTACACCTTC. The J gene is TRBJ1-2, the V gene TRBV4-1; no definite D call. CDR1 is MGHRA, CDR2 YSYEKL, per germline. The ends were cut back, 4 bases at V and 3 bases at J, with 9 bases in the middle. This CDR3 contains 13 residues.

The rearrangement joins TRBV4-3 to TRBJ2-5; D uncertain. V was clipped by 1 base and J by 2 bases, with 8 bases between them. The CDR3 length is 14 residues. The V gene's germline CDR1 is LGHNA and CDR2 YSLEER. The CDR3: CASSQGVGQETQYF. The CDR3, as DNA: TGCGCCAGCAGCCAAGGCGTCGGACAAGAGACCCAGTACTTC.

This clonotype showed up just a few times. The chain employs TRBV28 and TRBJ2-7, with TRBD1 matching 11 bases. The CDR3 sequence is 14 residues long. In germline, CDR1 is MDHEN, CDR2 SYDVKM. Trimming took 4 bases from V and 5 from J; bases not matched to a gene: 4. DNA for the CDR3: TGTGCCAGCAGTTCCGGACAGGGGGCGAACGAGCAGTACGTC. It specifies CASSSGQGANEQYV.

The rearrangement links TRBV7-4 to TRBJ2-3; 13 bases agree with TRBD2. The CDR3 has 16 amino acids. Germline loops: CDR1 SGHVT, CDR2 SQSDAQ. Trimming cost V 10 bases and J 8 bases; bases outside gene matches: 15. Written as DNA, the CDR3 is TGTGCCAACAGTTCTGACCCGACTAGCGGGGGGCTTACGCAGTATTTT. It translates to CANSSDPTSGGLTQYF.

Details on this clonotype: One end of the junction fails to match germline, which may point to a read error. The rearrangement joins TRBV12-3 or TRBV12-4 to TRBJ1-1; D is unclear. The CDR3 sequence is 13 residues long. The DNA for the CDR3 is TGTGCCAACAGTCTGCTAAGTCGCACTGAAGCTTTCTTT. Translated: CANSLLSRTEAFF.

This clonotype was counted a few times. The rearrangement uses TRBV9 and TRBJ1-1, with TRBD1 matching over 10 bases. The CDR3 runs 14 residues. Trimming cost V 4 bases and J 4 bases; bases outside gene matches: 4. Germline-derived CDR1 and CDR2 are SGDLS and YYNGEE. Here the CDR3 reads CASSPWTGGTEAFF. CDR3 DNA: TGTGCCAGCAGCCCGTGGACAGGGGGCACTGAAGCTTTCTTT. Variable domain in full (rest from reference TRBV9 and TRBJ1-1): DSGVTQTPKHLITATGQRVTLRCSPRSGDLSVYWYQQSLDQGLQFLIQYYNGEERAKGNILERFSAQQFPDLHSELNLSSLELGDSALYFCASSPWTGGTEAFFGQGTRLTVV.

With regard to this clonotype: The junction departs from the called germline gene at one end, perhaps through a read error. J is TRBJ1-4 and V is TRBV27; 7 bases match TRBD1. Looked up from germline, CDR1 is MNHEY and CDR2 is SMNVEV (reference sequence). The CDR3 extends over 17 amino acids. For the CDR3, the DNA is TGTACCAGCAGTGTTAACAGGGGCCAAGGAACTAATGAAAAACTGTTTTTT. Its translation is CTSSVNRGQGTNEKLFF.